These 10 T cell receptor beta chains share one sample of origin, sequenced in a study of blood T cells in healthy people across ages. Through a sample-barcoded 5' primer and a J-beta primer mix, a second PCR was run for roughly 6 to 11 cycles. TCRdb processed the 5' RACE reads anew with MiXCR; each CDR3 protein has one entry. The sample lists approximately 850,000 distinct CDR3 sequences, about 62% seen once, with over 20% in the top ten. Material: blood. These receptors all stem from a young man in good health.

The chain links TRBV30 to TRBJ2-1, with D possibly matching TRBD2 (5 bases). The CDR3 is 11 amino acids. Germline V gene sequence: CDR1 GTSNPN, CDR2 SVGIG (reference sequence). Trimming stripped 6 bases from V and 4 bases from J, with 7 bases between. The CDR3 DNA is TGTGCCTGCAAGCGGTACAATGAGCAGTTCTTC. Translation: CACKRYNEQFF. Looking up the rest from reference TRBV30 and TRBJ2-1 gives the full variable domain: SQTIHQWPATLVQPVGSPLSLECTVEGTSNPNLYWYRQAAGRGLQLLFYSVGIGQISSEVPQNLSASRPQDRQFILSSKKLLLSDSGFYLCACKRYNEQFFGPGTRLTVL.

The chain couples TRBV7-2 to TRBJ2-4; 7 nucleotides agree with TRBD2. The J call may be faulty, since TRBJ2-7 better matches the DNA end. Germline values: CDR1 SGHTA, CDR2 FQGNSA. This CDR3 spans 14 amino acids. Here the CDR3 reads CASSLGGSFNEQYF. CDR3 sequence (DNA): TGTGCCAGCAGCTTGGGCGGGAGTTTTAACGAGCAGTACTTC.

The genes are TRBV2 and TRBJ1-1, with D uncertain. V lost 6 bases, J lost 1 base, and 12 bases lay in between. Germline V CDR1 and CDR2: SNHLY, FYNNEI. This CDR3 contains 14 residues. DNA of the CDR3: TGTGCCAGCAGAACTGAGGGCGGGAACACTGAAGCTTTCTTT. As protein: CASRTEGGNTEAFF.

In nucleotides, the CDR3 is TGCAGTGCTATATCCTACGAGCAGTACTTC. As protein: CSAISYEQYF. The chain employs TRBV20-1 and TRBJ2-7, with D uncertain. V lost 4 bases, J lost 1 base, and 2 bases lay in between. This CDR3 is 10 amino acids long. CDR1 and CDR2 from the germline V gene are DFQATT and SNEGSKA (reference sequence).

This chain joins TRBV12-3 or TRBV12-4 and TRBJ2-5, with a weak D call TRBD2 (6 bases). V was trimmed by 5 bases and J by 5 bases, leaving 15 bases between them. This CDR3 spans 14 amino acids. CDR3 in amino acids: CASSLGWGGETQYF. CDR3 bases: TGTGCCAGCAGTCTTGGTTGGGGAGGCGAGACCCAGTACTTC.

The V and J genes are TRBV2 and TRBJ1-5; possibly TRBD1 for D (5 bases). The CDR3 is 15 amino acids. Trimming stripped 4 bases from V and 2 bases from J, with 12 bases between. Germline loops: CDR1 SNHLY, CDR2 FYNNEI. CDR3 bases: TGTGCCAGCAGTGTTTCAGGGTTTGGCAATCAGCCCCAGCATTTT. Amino acids: CASSVSGFGNQPQHF.

This clonotype was seen only a few times. The chain links TRBV7-2 to TRBJ2-1; D perhaps matches TRBD1 (5 bases). The germline gives CDR1 SGHTA, CDR2 FQGNSA. The CDR3 totals 12 residues. The V gene lost 7 bases and the J gene lost 8 bases, with 12 bases spanning the gap. The DNA of the CDR3 is TGTGCCAGCAAAAGGGGCGGCGATGAGCAGTTCTTC. Translated: CASKRGGDEQFF.

A few counts support this clonotype. The gene calls are TRBV19 and TRBJ1-2; a weak D match, TRBD1 (6 bases). With 4 bases removed from V and 4 bases from J, the gap between germline ends came to 7 bases. The CDR3 is 12 residues long. Germline CDR1 reads LNHDA; CDR2 reads SQIVND (reference sequence). DNA for the CDR3: TGTGCCAGTAGTAGACAGGCCTATGGCTACACCTTC. Translation gives CASSRQAYGYTF. Filled out from reference TRBV19 and TRBJ1-2, the complete variable domain reads DGGITQSPKYLFRKEGQNVTLSCEQNLNHDAMYWYRQDPGQGLRLIYYSQIVNDFQKGDIAEGYSVSREKKESFPLTVTSAQKNPTAFYLCASSRQAYGYTFGSGTRLTVV.

The genes are TRBV10-3 and TRBJ2-1; 14 positions agree with TRBD2. The trim removed 6 bases at V and 8 bases at J, leaving 3 bases unmatched. The length of the CDR3 is 14 residues. Germline V gives CDR1 ENHRY, CDR2 SYGVKD. CDR3 in DNA: TGTGCCATCAGCGGGACTAGCGGGGGTTATGAGCAGTTCTTC. This gives the protein CAISGTSGGYEQFF.

The table lists this clonotype with a count of one. This chain links TRBV7-2 with TRBJ1-2, with a tentative D call TRBD1 (5 bases). This CDR3 has 15 residues. Germline V gives CDR1 SGHTA, CDR2 FQGNSA. Trimming stripped 1 base from V and 3 bases from J, with 12 bases between. The CDR3 DNA follows: TGTGCCAGCAGCTTAGAATTTGTGGGGCACTATGGCTACACCTTC. It is translated as CASSLEFVGHYGYTF.